This TCR beta chain derives from a study of blood T cell repertoires in COVID-19. V gave up 5 bases and J gave up 1 base, with 17 bases separating them. The CDR3 sequence is 16 residues long. Germline CDR1 and CDR2: SNHLY and FYNNEI. Generated by immunoSEQ multiplex PCR, the TCRdb table keeps only in-frame clones and is missing some. The table lists about 64,000 clones, around 80% of them singletons. Sample: peripheral blood. The chain uses TRBV2 and TRBJ2-5, with D perhaps TRBD2 (5 bases). This clonotype was sampled from a man in his fifties or sixties with COVID-19, enrolled during active disease. As DNA, the CDR3 is TGTGCCAGCAGTTCCCCTAGAGCGGAGGTCCAAGAGACCCAGTACTTC. The encoded protein is CASSSPRAEVQETQYF. Together with reference TRBV2 and TRBJ2-5, the CDR3 gives the full variable domain: EPEVTQTPSHQVTQMGQEVILRCVPISNHLYFYWYRQILGQKVEFLVSFYNNEISEKSEIFDDQFSVERPDGSNFTLKIRSTKLEDSAMYFCASSSPRAEVQETQYFGPGTRLLVL.